This paragraph covers one T cell receptor beta chain sequence. The antigen is not known. PCR used 60 Vbeta primers and 13 Jbeta primers. Using immunoSEQ multiplex PCR, the repertoire was profiled, and TCRdb retains in-frame clones only, with some absent. Of about 150,000 clones in the sample, roughly 79% were seen once. J was trimmed by 9 bases and V by 0 bases; bases with no gene match: 4. Germline V lookup: CDR1 SGHDN, CDR2 FVKESK. The CDR3 loop spans 14 amino acids. The data derive from a study of cytomegalovirus exposure and HLA in healthy donors. Study-wide results and caveats: When a later analysis was performed, an Asian-associated ancestry cluster reportedly had fewer N-insertions than the approximately 700-donor mean. Analysis performed later showed TCR beta chains linked to HLA being more clonally expanded than equally common others. Confirmation was obtained in vitro that a few CMV-associated chains are specific for CMV antigens.

The sequence was obtained from a male donor in good health and CMV-seronegative. The sample was PBMCs. This rearrangement joins TRBV14 to TRBJ2-4, with 8 positions matching TRBD1. The CDR3 reads CASSQEGTGGIQYF. The DNA for the CDR3 is TGTGCCAGCAGCCAAGAGGGGACAGGAGGCATTCAGTACTTC.